Below, 4 T cell receptor beta chains from the same sample are listed, as sequenced in a study of shared clonotypes between healthy human individuals. Only CD45RO-negative cells positively selected for CCR7 counted as naive CD8 cells, so terminally differentiated effector memory CD45RA+ cells were excluded. TCRdb's table, derived via immunoSEQ multiplex PCR, lists solely in-frame clones and lacks some. The sample comprises about 2.1 million clones, roughly 95% of which are singletons, and 1.5% to 2% rests with the top ten. The sequenced sample was naive CD8+ T cells from PBMCs. These receptor sequences come from a man aged 18 to 29 in good health. Some clones in this sample may be carry-over from other donors' samples.

V is TRBV29-1 and J is TRBJ1-2; no definite D call. CDR3 length: 14 residues. The germline CDR1 and CDR2 sequences are SQVTM and ANQGSEA. Trimming shortened V by 1 base and J by 6 bases, and 15 bases separated the two germline ends. This chain's CDR3 is CSVEATLARDGYTF. In DNA, the CDR3 is TGCAGCGTTGAAGCTACGTTGGCGCGGGATGGCTACACCTTC. Full variable domain (rest looked up from reference TRBV29-1 and TRBJ1-2): SAVISQKPSRDICQRGTSLTIQCQVDSQVTMMFWYRQQPGQSLTLIATANQGSEATYESGFVIDKFPISRPNLTFSTLTVSNMSPEDSSIYLCSVEATLARDGYTFGSGTRLTVV.

This clone was found once. This chain joins TRBV4-1 and TRBJ2-7, with D perhaps TRBD2 (6 bases). This CDR3 contains 16 residues. Trimming shortened V by 3 bases and J by 2 bases, and 17 bases separated the two germline ends. Germline values: CDR1 MGHRA, CDR2 YSYEKL. The CDR3 region is CASSHFGGTAPYEQYF. The DNA of the CDR3 is TGCGCCAGCAGCCACTTCGGCGGGACCGCCCCCTACGAGCAGTACTTC.

The CDR3 reads CASSQEMSGRNTQYF. CDR3 DNA sequence: TGCGCCAGCAGCCAAGAAATGAGCGGGAGGAATACGCAGTATTTT. V is TRBV4-1 and J is TRBJ2-3; 9 bases map to TRBD2. The CDR3 consists of 15 residues. Germline V CDR1 and CDR2: MGHRA, YSYEKL. V lost 0 bases, J lost 7 bases, and 5 bases stayed unmatched.

The V call is TRBV1, the J call TRBJ2-1; TRBD2, the table's D call, was not compared with the DNA. TRBV1 is termed a pseudogene. This CDR3 spans 16 amino acids. Written as DNA, the CDR3 is TGCACCAGCAGACACGGGAGGGCCCCCTCCTACAATGAGCAGTTCTTC. It specifies CTSRHGRAPSYNEQFF.